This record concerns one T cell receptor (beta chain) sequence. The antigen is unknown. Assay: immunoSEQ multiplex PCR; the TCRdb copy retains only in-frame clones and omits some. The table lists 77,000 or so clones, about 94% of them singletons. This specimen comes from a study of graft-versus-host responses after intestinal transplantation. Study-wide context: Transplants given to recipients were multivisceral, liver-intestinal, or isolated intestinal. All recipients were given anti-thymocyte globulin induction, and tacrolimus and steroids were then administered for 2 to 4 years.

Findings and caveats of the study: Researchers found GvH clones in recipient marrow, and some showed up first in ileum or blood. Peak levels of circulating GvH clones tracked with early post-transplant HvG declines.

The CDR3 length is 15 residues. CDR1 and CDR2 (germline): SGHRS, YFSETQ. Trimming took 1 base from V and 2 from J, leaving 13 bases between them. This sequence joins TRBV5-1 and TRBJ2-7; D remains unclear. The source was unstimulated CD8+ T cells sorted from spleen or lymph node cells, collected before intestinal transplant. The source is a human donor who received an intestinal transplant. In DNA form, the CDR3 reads TGCGCCAGCAGCTTGCGGGTTGGGGTCCCCTACGAGCAGTACTTC. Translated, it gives CASSLRVGVPYEQYF.